This T cell receptor beta chain comes out of a study of blood T cell repertoires in COVID-19. About the study: Acute-phase and convalescent COVID-19 samples originated in the United States, Italy and Spain. T cells, B-cell-depleted T cells, or PBMCs provided the cDNA or gDNA that served as material.

Assay: immunoSEQ multiplex PCR; the TCRdb copy retains only in-frame clones and omits some. The table lists 250,000 to 350,000 clones, approximately 91% of them singletons. Patients of the Seattle cohort, enrolled during active infection, were followed longitudinally. Source material: peripheral blood. This clonotype originated in a young woman with COVID-19, enrolled during active disease.

The CDR3 here is CASRDEGSSPLHF. In nucleotides, the CDR3 is TGTGCCAGCAGGGATGAGGGTTCCTCACCCCTCCACTTT. V and J are TRBV28 and TRBJ1-6, with D unresolved. The V gene lost 6 bases and the J gene lost 10 bases, with 13 bases spanning the gap. Germline CDR1 and CDR2: MDHEN and SYDVKM. CDR3 length: 13 residues. The whole variable domain, filled in from reference TRBV28 and TRBJ1-6, reads DVKVTQSSRYLVKRTGEKVFLECVQDMDHENMFWYRQDPGLGLRLIYFSYDVKMKEKGDIPEGYSVSREKKERFSLILESASTNQTSMYLCASRDEGSSPLHFGNGTRLTVT.